The rows below give T cell receptor beta chains drawn from one sample of a study of T cell responses to AZD1222 COVID-19 vaccine. Produced via immunoSEQ multiplex PCR; TCRdb's table is partial and in-frame only. In the table there are tens of thousands of clones, around 91% of which are singletons. The sequences come from peripheral blood, collected on day 0 of MenACWY control vaccination. The receptors were gathered from an adult in good health. Both conserved end residues are part of each CDR3. Expanded clones are given a class, and other clones once, few, many or no size at all.

J,size,V,CDR3
TRBJ1-5,.,TRBV5-5,CASSLSGQTDSNQPQHF
TRBJ1-3,.,TRBV3-1/TRBV3-2,CASSQGQPSGNTIYF
TRBJ1-5,.,TRBV6-1,CASSEHRSKSQHF
TRBJ1-5,.,TRBV28,CASSNRDRGNQPQHF
TRBJ1-5,.,TRBV5-6,CASSLSQGSNQPQHF
TRBJ2-3,.,TRBV14,CASSQEFPTDTQYF
TRBJ1-1,.,TRBV29-1,CSAWSLTVMNTEAFF
TRBJ1-6,.,TRBV28,CAGGGSHYNSPLHF
TRBJ2-3,.,TRBV19,CASSLLAGGGTDTQYF
TRBJ1-1,few,TRBV4-2,CASSHTPGVTEAFF
TRBJ1-2,.,TRBV6-5,CASRLDSNYGYTF
TRBJ1-2,once,TRBV5-1,CASSFDRNYGYTF
TRBJ1-5,.,TRBV28,CASSITGGYPNF
TRBJ2-1,.,TRBV6-7,CASSYGFGLAGVSSYNEQFF
TRBJ2-1,.,TRBV4-2,CASSRVGTSGGNEQFF
TRBJ2-1,once,TRBV5-1,CASSPGNRGPGNEQFF
TRBJ1-1,.,TRBV4-2,CASSQEWF
TRBJ1-2,.,TRBV28,CASSLRRVDGYTF
TRBJ2-7,.,TRBV28,CASSLGRAYEQYF
TRBJ1-1,.,TRBV28,CASSLLGDTEAFF
TRBJ1-6,once,TRBV4-2,CASSQIISSYNSPLHF
TRBJ1-4,.,TRBV28,CASVPTTREKLFF
TRBJ2-5,.,TRBV9,CASSALAGGPEETQYF
TRBJ2-2,.,TRBV10-3,CAISESTVVGTGELFF
TRBJ2-5,.,TRBV19,CASSIVGAGGGAKTQYF
TRBJ2-7,.,TRBV7-2,CASTETRESSYEQYF
TRBJ1-1,.,TRBV7-2,CASSSSMGGDTEAFF